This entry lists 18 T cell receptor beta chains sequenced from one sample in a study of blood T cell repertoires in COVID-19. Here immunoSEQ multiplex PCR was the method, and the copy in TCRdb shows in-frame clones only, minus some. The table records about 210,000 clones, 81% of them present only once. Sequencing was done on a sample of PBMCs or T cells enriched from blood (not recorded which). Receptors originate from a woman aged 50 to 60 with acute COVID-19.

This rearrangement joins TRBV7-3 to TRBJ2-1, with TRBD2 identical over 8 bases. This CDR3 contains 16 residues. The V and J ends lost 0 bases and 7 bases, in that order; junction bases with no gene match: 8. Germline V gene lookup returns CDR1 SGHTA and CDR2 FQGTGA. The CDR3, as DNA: TGTGCCAGCAGCTTAACGGGCAGCGGGAGTGGGAATGAGCAGTTCTTC. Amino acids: CASSLTGSGSGNEQFF.

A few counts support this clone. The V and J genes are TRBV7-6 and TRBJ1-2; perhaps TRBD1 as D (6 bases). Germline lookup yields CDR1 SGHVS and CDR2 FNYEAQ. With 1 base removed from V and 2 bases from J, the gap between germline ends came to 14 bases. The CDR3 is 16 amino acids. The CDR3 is CASSLGAQTGNYGYTF. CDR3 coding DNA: TGTGCCAGCAGCTTAGGAGCGCAGACAGGCAACTATGGCTACACCTTC.

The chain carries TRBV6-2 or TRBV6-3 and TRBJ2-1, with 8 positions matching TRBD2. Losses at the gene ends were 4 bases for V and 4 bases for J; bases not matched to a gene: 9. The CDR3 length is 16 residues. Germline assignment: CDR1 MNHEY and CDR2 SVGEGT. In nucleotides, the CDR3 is TGTGCCAGCAGTTCTGGTGTAGCGGGAATTTACAATGAGCAGTTCTTC. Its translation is CASSSGVAGIYNEQFF.

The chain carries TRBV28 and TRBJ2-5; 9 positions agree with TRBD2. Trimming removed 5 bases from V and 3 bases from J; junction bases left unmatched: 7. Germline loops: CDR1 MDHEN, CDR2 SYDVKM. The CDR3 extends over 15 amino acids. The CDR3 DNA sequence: TGTGCCAGCAGTCCCAGGGGACTAGCTAAAGAGACCCAGTACTTC. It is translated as CASSPRGLAKETQYF.

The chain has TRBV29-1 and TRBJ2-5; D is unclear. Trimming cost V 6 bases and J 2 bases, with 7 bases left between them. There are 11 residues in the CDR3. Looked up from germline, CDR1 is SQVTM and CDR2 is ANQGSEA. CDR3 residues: CSVVHQETQYF. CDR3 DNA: TGCAGCGTGGTACATCAAGAGACCCAGTACTTC.

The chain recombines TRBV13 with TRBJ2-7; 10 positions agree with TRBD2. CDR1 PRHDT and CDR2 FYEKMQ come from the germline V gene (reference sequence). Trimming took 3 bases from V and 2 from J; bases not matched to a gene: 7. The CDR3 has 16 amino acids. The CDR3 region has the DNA TGTGCCAGCAGCTTCAGGCTAGCGGGAGCGACCTACGAGCAGTACTTC. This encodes CASSFRLAGATYEQYF.

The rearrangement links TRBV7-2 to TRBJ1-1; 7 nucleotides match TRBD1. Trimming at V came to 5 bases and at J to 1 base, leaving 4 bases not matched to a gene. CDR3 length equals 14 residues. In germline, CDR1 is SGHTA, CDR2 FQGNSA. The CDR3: CASSLQGRNTEAFF. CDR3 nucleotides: TGTGCCAGCAGCCTACAGGGGAGGAACACTGAAGCTTTCTTT.

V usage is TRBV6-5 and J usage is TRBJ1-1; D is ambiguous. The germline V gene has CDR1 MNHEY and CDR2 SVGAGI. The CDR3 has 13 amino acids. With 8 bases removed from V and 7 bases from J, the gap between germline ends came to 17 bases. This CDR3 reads CASVPYVDYEAFF. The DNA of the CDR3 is TGTGCCAGCGTCCCGTACGTAGACTATGAAGCTTTCTTT.

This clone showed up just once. The CDR3 is CATGAGSTDTQYF. The DNA of the CDR3 is TGTGCCACCGGGGCGGGAAGCACAGATACGCAGTATTTT. The V call is TRBV7-2, the J call TRBJ2-3, with a weak D call TRBD2 (6 bases). Trimming cost V 10 bases and J 0 bases, with 11 bases left between them. This CDR3 contains 13 residues. The germline gives CDR1 SGHTA, CDR2 FQGNSA.

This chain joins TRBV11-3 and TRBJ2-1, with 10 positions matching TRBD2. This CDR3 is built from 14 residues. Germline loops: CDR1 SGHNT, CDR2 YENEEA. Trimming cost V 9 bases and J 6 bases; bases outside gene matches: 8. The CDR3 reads CASQSGGAVNEQFF. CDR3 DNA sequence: TGTGCCAGTCAAAGCGGGGGGGCGGTCAATGAGCAGTTCTTC.

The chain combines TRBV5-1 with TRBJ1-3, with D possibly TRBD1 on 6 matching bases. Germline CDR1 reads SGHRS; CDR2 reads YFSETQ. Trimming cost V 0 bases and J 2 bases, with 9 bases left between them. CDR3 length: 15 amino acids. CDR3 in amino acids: CASSLDDRTGNTIYF. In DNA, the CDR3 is TGCGCCAGCAGCTTGGACGACAGGACTGGAAACACCATATATTTT.

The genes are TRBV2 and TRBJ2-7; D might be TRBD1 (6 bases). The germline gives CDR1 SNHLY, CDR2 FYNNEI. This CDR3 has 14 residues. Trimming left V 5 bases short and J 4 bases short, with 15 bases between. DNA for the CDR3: TGTGCCAGCAGTAACCAGGGGAAAGGGTACGAGCAGTACTTC. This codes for CASSNQGKGYEQYF.

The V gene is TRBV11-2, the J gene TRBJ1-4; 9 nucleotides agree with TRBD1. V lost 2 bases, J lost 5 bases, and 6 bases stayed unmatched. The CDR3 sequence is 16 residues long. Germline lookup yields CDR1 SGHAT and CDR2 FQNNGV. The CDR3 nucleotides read TGTGCCAGCAGCTTATCCCCACAGGGGGCAAATGAAAAACTGTTTTTT. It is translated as CASSLSPQGANEKLFF.

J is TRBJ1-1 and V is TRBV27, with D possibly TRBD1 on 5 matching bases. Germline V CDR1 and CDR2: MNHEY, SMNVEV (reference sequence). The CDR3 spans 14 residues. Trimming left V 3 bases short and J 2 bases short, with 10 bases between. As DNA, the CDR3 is TGTGCCAGCAGTTTGCGGACAACAAACACTGAAGCTTTCTTT. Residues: CASSLRTTNTEAFF.

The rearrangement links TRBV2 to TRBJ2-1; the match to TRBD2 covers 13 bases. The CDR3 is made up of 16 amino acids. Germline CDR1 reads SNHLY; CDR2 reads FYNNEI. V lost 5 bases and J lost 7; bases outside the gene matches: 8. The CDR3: CASSFQLAGGRNEQFF. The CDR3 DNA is TGTGCCAGCAGTTTCCAACTAGCGGGAGGGAGGAATGAGCAGTTCTTC.

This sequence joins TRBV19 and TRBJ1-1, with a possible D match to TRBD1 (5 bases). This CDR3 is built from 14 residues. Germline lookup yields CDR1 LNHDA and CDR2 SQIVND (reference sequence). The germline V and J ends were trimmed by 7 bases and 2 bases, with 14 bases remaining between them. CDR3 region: CASTSGRGNTEAFF. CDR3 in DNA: TGTGCCAGTACCTCAGGGCGGGGAAACACTGAAGCTTTCTTT.

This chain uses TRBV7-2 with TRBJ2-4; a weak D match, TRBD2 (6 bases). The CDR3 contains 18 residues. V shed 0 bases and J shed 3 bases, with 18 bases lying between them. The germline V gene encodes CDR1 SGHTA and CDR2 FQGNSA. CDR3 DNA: TGTGCCAGCAGCTTAGCGCTACTAGCAAGGCCCGGCAAAAACATTCAGTACTTC. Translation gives CASSLALLARPGKNIQYF.

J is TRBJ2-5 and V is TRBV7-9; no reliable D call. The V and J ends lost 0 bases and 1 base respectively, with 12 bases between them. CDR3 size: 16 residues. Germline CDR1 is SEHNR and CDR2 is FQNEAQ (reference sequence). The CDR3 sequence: CASSLAPVLSQETQYF. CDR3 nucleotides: TGTGCCAGCAGCTTAGCCCCGGTGCTTTCCCAAGAGACCCAGTACTTC.